Below are 21 T cell receptor beta chains sequenced from a single sample in a study of CD8 T cells in ankylosing spondylitis. TCRdb recomputed calls from the 5' RACE reads with MiXCR, one row per CDR3 protein. The sample records under 150,000 distinct CDR3 sequences, about 13% being singletons. What was sequenced was blood, either unsorted or a sorted T cell fraction (not recorded which). The receptors come from a female donor with ankylosing spondylitis or in good health (not recorded which).

This clonotype was recorded many times. The chain has TRBV28 and TRBJ1-1; possible D gene TRBD1, 5 bases. The CDR3 extends over 18 amino acids. Trimming left V 2 bases short and J 1 base short, with 20 bases between. Germline V gene lookup returns CDR1 MDHEN and CDR2 SYDVKM. The CDR3: CASSLNNRMGTRNTEAFF. In nucleotides, the CDR3 is TGTGCCAGCAGTTTAAACAACCGGATGGGGACGAGGAACACTGAAGCTTTCTTT.

The table lists this clonotype with many counts. The chain carries TRBV5-1 and TRBJ2-7; 7 bases map to TRBD2. This CDR3 comprises 15 residues. The J segment lost 7 bases and the V segment lost 0 bases, leaving 10 bases of the junction unmatched. Germline V lookup: CDR1 SGHRS, CDR2 YFSETQ. The CDR3 spells CASSLAGGRNGEQYF. The CDR3 DNA reads as TGCGCCAGCAGCTTGGCGGGCGGGAGAAATGGAGAGCAGTACTTC.

Note on this clonotype: This clone may be a read error of a much larger clone one base away. J is TRBJ2-3 and V is TRBV7-9; D is unresolved. The CDR3 runs 17 residues. V dropped 6 bases and J dropped 3 bases, with 22 bases sitting between them. Germline V lookup: CDR1 SEHNR, CDR2 FQNEAQ (reference sequence). The CDR3 DNA follows: TGTGCCAGCAGTCGCACGGTGGCCGCAGGCTTAACAGATACGCAGTATTTT. Amino acid sequence: CASSRTVAAGLTDTQYF.

In this sample, this clonotype turned up a few times. DNA for the CDR3: TGCAGCGTTGATACAGGGGGAGACACTGAAGCTTTCTTT. This translates into CSVDTGGDTEAFF. J is TRBJ1-1 and V is TRBV29-1, with 8 bases matching TRBD1. V lost 3 bases, J lost 3 bases, and 3 bases stayed unmatched. Germline V CDR1 and CDR2: SQVTM, ANQGSEA. This CDR3 comprises 13 residues.

V and J are TRBV9 and TRBJ1-6, with 8 bases that match TRBD1. Per the germline V gene, CDR1 is SGDLS and CDR2 is YYNGEE. There are 14 residues in the CDR3. Unmatched junction bases numbered 9, after V lost 2 bases and J lost 14 bases. The CDR3 loop reads CASSVSTGGESLHF. CDR3 nucleotides: TGTGCCAGCAGCGTGTCAACAGGGGGAGAGTCCCTCCACTTT.

This clonotype was counted only a few times. The chain has TRBV12-3 or TRBV12-4 and TRBJ1-1; no clear D gene. The CDR3 totals 13 residues. The V and J ends lost 3 bases and 4 bases respectively, with 9 bases between them. Here the CDR3 DNA reads TGTGCCAGCAGTTTTTTTGGAAGCACTGAAGCTTTCTTT. It codes for CASSFFGSTEAFF.

V usage is TRBV9 and J usage is TRBJ2-1; perhaps TRBD2 as D (6 bases). Trimming cost V 0 bases and J 5 bases, with 12 bases left between them. Germline V gene data show CDR1 as SGDLS and CDR2 as YYNGEE. This CDR3 is 15 amino acids long. This CDR3 is CASSVDLAAHNEQFF. Written as DNA, the CDR3 is TGTGCCAGCAGCGTAGATTTAGCGGCCCACAATGAGCAGTTCTTC.

J is TRBJ2-1 and V is TRBV10-3, with 7 bases that match TRBD2. With 3 bases clipped from V and 7 bases from J, the junction kept 9 bases outside the gene matches. This CDR3 comprises 15 residues. Germline V CDR1 and CDR2: ENHRY, SYGVKD. The CDR3 DNA sequence: TGTGCCATCAGTGACCCTAGGGACTATTGGAATGAGCAGTTCTTC. Residues: CAISDPRDYWNEQFF.

The table lists this clonotype with many counts. This chain's CDR3 is CASSLTFRQIKNIQYF. CDR3 coding DNA: TGCGCCAGCAGCTTGACTTTTCGGCAGATCAAAAACATTCAGTACTTC. The V and J genes are TRBV5-1 and TRBJ2-4; no clear D. Germline CDR1 is SGHRS and CDR2 is YFSETQ. The CDR3 has 16 residues. V was pared by 1 base and J by 3 bases, with 14 bases between.

The sample holds one count of this clonotype. A much larger clone is a single base away; this may be a read error. The chain couples TRBV3-1 to TRBJ2-7, with no clear D. The CDR3 has 11 residues. V was pared by 0 bases and J by 9 bases, with 6 bases between. Looked up from germline, CDR1 is LGHDT and CDR2 is YNNKEL (reference sequence). CDR3 nucleotide sequence: TGTGCCAGCAGCCAAGACCGCGGGCAGTACTTC. It yields the protein CASSQDRGQYF.

This clonotype was detected a few times. This rearrangement joins TRBV29-1 to TRBJ2-7; 7 bases agree with TRBD1. With 3 bases clipped from V and 9 bases from J, the junction kept 11 bases outside the gene matches. CDR3 length: 13 residues. Germline CDR1 is SQVTM and CDR2 is ANQGSEA. The DNA of the CDR3 is TGCAGCGTTGATAAGGGGGCTAGCCGAGGGCAGTACTTC. Amino acids: CSVDKGASRGQYF.

This clonotype has ten or more counts. The V call is TRBV6-1, the J call TRBJ1-5; D is undetermined. The ends were cut back, 6 bases at V and 5 bases at J, with 11 bases in the middle. The CDR3 is 13 amino acids. Looked up from germline, CDR1 is MNHNS and CDR2 is SASEGT. CDR3 residues: CASSRGPDQPQHF. For the CDR3, the DNA is TGTGCCAGCAGCCGTGGACCGGATCAGCCCCAGCATTTT.

This clonotype was picked up many times. The chain carries TRBV20-1 and TRBJ2-7; no clear D gene. The V end was cut by 7 bases, the J end by 1 base, with 20 bases between. Germline CDR1 and CDR2: DFQATT and SNEGSKA (reference sequence). The CDR3 runs to 15 residues. The DNA for the CDR3 is TGCAGTGTTCCCCGGGCAGGAATGCAGTCCTACGAGCAGTACTTC. Encoded protein: CSVPRAGMQSYEQYF.

This clonotype was found many times. The rearrangement joins TRBV15 to TRBJ2-2; D may be TRBD1 or TRBD2 (5 bases each). The germline CDR1 and CDR2 sequences are LNHNV and YYDKDF (reference sequence). Trimming took off 7 bases at V and 6 bases at J, with 15 bases between the two ends. The CDR3 runs to 14 residues. CDR3 DNA sequence: TGTGCCACCAACCGGGACGTAGGGGCCGGGGAGCTGTTTTTT. Its protein product is CATNRDVGAGELFF.

In its sample, this clonotype was seen many times. This chain uses TRBV3-1 with TRBJ1-5; the D is unclear. V lost 1 base, J lost 5 bases, and 9 bases lay in between. Germline lookup yields CDR1 LGHDT and CDR2 YNNKEL (reference sequence). This CDR3 is built from 14 residues. This CDR3 is CASSQGFGDQPQHF. In DNA, the CDR3 is TGTGCCAGCAGCCAAGGGTTCGGCGATCAGCCCCAGCATTTT. The whole variable domain, filled in from reference TRBV3-1 and TRBJ1-5, reads DTAVSQTPKYLVTQMGNDKSIKCEQNLGHDTMYWYKQDSKKFLKIMFSYNNKELIINETVPNRFSPKSPDKAHLNLHINSLELGDSAVYFCASSQGFGDQPQHFGDGTRLSIL.

This clonotype came up a few times. The chain carries TRBV6-1 and TRBJ2-7; D not certain. This CDR3 has 13 residues. CDR1 is MNHNS, CDR2 SASEGT, per germline. Trimming pared 8 bases from V and 0 bases from J, leaving 11 bases between. The CDR3 reads CASFASYSYEQYF. CDR3 in DNA: TGTGCCAGCTTCGCAAGTTACTCCTACGAGCAGTACTTC.

The chain links TRBV20-1 to TRBJ2-5, with D maybe TRBD2 (6 bases). This CDR3 is built from 15 residues. The germline V gene has CDR1 DFQATT and CDR2 SNEGSKA (reference sequence). Trimming pared 3 bases from V and 5 bases from J, leaving 19 bases between. The CDR3 DNA reads TGCAGTGCTAGCGGGAGTATGAGTGGTGGGGAGACCCAGTACTTC. It encodes CSASGSMSGGETQYF.

This clonotype was detected ten times or more. The rearrangement joins TRBV15 to TRBJ1-1; D possibly corresponds to TRBD1 (5 bases). The CDR3 is made up of 13 amino acids. The V and J ends lost 3 bases and 6 bases respectively, with 11 bases between them. CDR1 is LNHNV and CDR2 is YYDKDF in the germline V gene (reference sequence). Written as DNA, the CDR3 is TGTGCCACCAGCAGCGGGGGGGTCGCTGAAGCTTTCTTT. This gives the protein CATSSGGVAEAFF.

This clonotype was seen ten or more times. V is TRBV20-1 and J is TRBJ2-7; 7 bases are a match to TRBD1. CDR1 DFQATT and CDR2 SNEGSKA come from the germline V gene (reference sequence). CDR3 length equals 13 residues. The ends lost 5 bases at V and 8 bases at J; junction bases unmatched: 12. The CDR3 DNA is TGCAGTGCTTCAGGACAGGACCCCTTGAAGCAGTACTTC. Translation: CSASGQDPLKQYF.

This clonotype was recorded many times. This chain uses TRBV12-3 or TRBV12-4 with TRBJ1-1, with D uncertain. With 9 bases removed from V and 0 bases from J, the gap between germline ends came to 8 bases. This CDR3 is 12 amino acids long. The CDR3 coding sequence is TGTGCCAGTAAACCTATGAACACTGAAGCTTTCTTT. It codes for CASKPMNTEAFF.

This clonotype appeared many times. V usage is TRBV5-1 and J usage is TRBJ1-1; D ambiguous. The CDR3 runs 15 residues. The germline V gene encodes CDR1 SGHRS and CDR2 YFSETQ. The V and J ends lost 0 bases and 2 bases respectively, with 11 bases between them. CDR3 in amino acids: CASSLGAGANTEAFF. The CDR3 DNA sequence: TGCGCCAGCAGCTTGGGGGCAGGAGCCAACACTGAAGCTTTCTTT.